One sample yielded the 7 T cell receptor beta chains listed below, sequenced in a study of type 1 regulatory T cells. These receptors lack a known antigen. TCRdb called the reads again in MiXCR, with one record for every CDR3 protein. This sample carries about 42,000 distinct CDR3 sequences, roughly an eighth of them seen once, and the ten largest clones take around 8%. Sequenced input: cultured non-Tr1 T cells, either the whole culture or a sorted T cell fraction (not recorded which). Receptors originate from a human donor in good health.

The chain has TRBV12-3 or TRBV12-4 and TRBJ2-1; 8 bases fit TRBD2. CDR3 length: 21 amino acids. After removal of 3 bases from V and 4 bases from J, the junction contained 23 bases not matched to a gene. The chain's CDR3 is CASSLRGVEVWRSTPYNEQFF. DNA for the CDR3: TGTGCCAGCAGTTTGCGGGGGGTCGAGGTGTGGCGGTCTACACCTTACAATGAGCAGTTCTTC.

The gene calls are TRBV6-2 or TRBV6-3 and TRBJ2-1; D remains unclear. V lost 0 bases, J lost 4 bases, and 7 bases lay in between. The length of the CDR3 is 14 residues. Germline V gene lookup returns CDR1 MNHEY and CDR2 SVGEGT. The CDR3 spells CASSYSQVYNEQFF. The DNA for the CDR3 is TGTGCCAGCAGTTACTCGCAAGTATACAATGAGCAGTTCTTC.

This clonotype was counted only a few times. This chain uses TRBV7-3 with TRBJ2-1, with 7 positions matching TRBD2. The CDR3 has 15 amino acids. Per germline, CDR1 SGHTA and CDR2 FQGTGA. The V segment lost 0 bases and the J segment 7 bases; nucleotides outside the gene matches: 6. The CDR3 spells CASSLTGGPGNEQFF. The CDR3 DNA follows: TGTGCCAGCAGCTTAACGGGAGGGCCTGGAAATGAGCAGTTCTTC.

Ten or more counts support this clonotype. V is TRBV3-1 and J is TRBJ1-5, with D possibly matching TRBD1 (5 bases). The germline V and J ends were trimmed by 8 bases and 5 bases, with 10 bases remaining between them. Germline values: CDR1 LGHDT, CDR2 YNNKEL (reference sequence). CDR3 length: 12 residues. CDR3 DNA sequence: TGTGCCAGCTCCAGGGCCGATCAGCCCCAGCATTTT. It specifies CASSRADQPQHF.

This clonotype was seen repeatedly, ten times or more. The genes are TRBV30 and TRBJ1-5, with TRBD1 matching 10 bases. Germline trimming cut 3 bases from V and 9 bases from J; bases unmatched to any gene: 8. From germline, CDR1 is GTSNPN and CDR2 SVGIG (reference sequence). This CDR3 contains 14 residues. CDR3 DNA: TGTGCCTGGAGCACGGGACAGGGGACGATGCCCCAGCATTTT. This translates into CAWSTGQGTMPQHF.

This clonotype was detected only a few times. CDR3 DNA sequence: TGTGCCAGCTCAGGGCAGGGGAACACTGAAGCTTTCTTT. This gives the protein CASSGQGNTEAFF. The chain links TRBV18 to TRBJ1-1, with TRBD1 as a possible D gene (5 bases). Germline values: CDR1 KGHSH, CDR2 LQKENI. The CDR3 is made up of 13 amino acids. V was clipped by 5 bases and J by 1 base, with 8 bases between them.

The CDR3 here is CAGRGAGSYNEQFF. The DNA of the CDR3 is TGTGCCGGCCGGGGGGCTGGATCCTACAATGAGCAGTTCTTC. The rearrangement joins TRBV10-3 to TRBJ2-1; the D gene is possibly TRBD2 (7 bases). Germline CDR1 reads ENHRY; CDR2 reads SYGVKD. The CDR3 is made up of 14 amino acids. The germline V and J ends were trimmed by 11 bases and 1 base, with 15 bases remaining between them.